A single sample is the source of the 31 T cell receptor beta chains below, sequenced in a study of shared clonotypes between healthy human individuals. Method: immunoSEQ multiplex PCR; TCRdb's copy keeps in-frame clones and lacks some. The sample has 1.5 million to 1.9 million clones, approximately 98% seen once. The sequenced material came from naive CD4+ T cells sorted from blood. Sample subset: CD45RA+ positively selected. These receptors came from a man aged 25 to 40 in good health.

The chain links TRBV2 to TRBJ1-1; 7 positions agree with TRBD1. CDR3 length: 19 amino acids. CDR1 and CDR2 (germline): SNHLY, FYNNEI. After removal of 8 bases from V and 1 base from J, the junction contained 22 bases not matched to a gene. In DNA, the CDR3 is TGTGCCAGCTCGGTACAACTTTGGACAGGACTCAGTGGGAACACTGAAGCTTTCTTT. This translates into CASSVQLWTGLSGNTEAFF.

The V call is TRBV19, the J call TRBJ1-5; D is ambiguous. Deletions cut 5 bases from V and 1 base from J, with 21 bases between. Germline values: CDR1 LNHDA, CDR2 SQIVND (reference sequence). The CDR3 is 18 residues long. The CDR3 region is CASSFSRFPGGSNQPQHF. In nucleotides, the CDR3 is TGTGCCAGTAGTTTCTCACGGTTCCCCGGTGGAAGCAATCAGCCCCAGCATTTT.

V is TRBV28 and J is TRBJ2-5; D is uncertain. There are 14 residues in the CDR3. Germline CDR1 reads MDHEN; CDR2 reads SYDVKM. Trimming cost V 3 bases and J 3 bases, with 11 bases left between them. The CDR3 DNA reads as TGTGCCAGCAGTTTGTACCGGCGGAAAGAGACCCAGTACTTC. Amino acids: CASSLYRRKETQYF.

CDR3: CASSNGLLNTDTQYF. As DNA, the CDR3 is TGCGCCAGCAGTAATGGACTACTCAACACAGATACGCAGTATTTT. The chain combines TRBV5-1 with TRBJ2-3; D is perhaps TRBD2 (6 bases). Between the trimmed V and J ends, which lost 5 bases and 2 bases, there was a span of 15 bases. The germline V gene has CDR1 SGHRS and CDR2 YFSETQ. This CDR3 comprises 15 residues.

This clone was seen once. The gene calls are TRBV5-1 and TRBJ2-7; TRBD2 might be the D (5 bases). CDR1 is SGHRS and CDR2 is YFSETQ in the germline V gene. The CDR3 extends over 13 amino acids. Deletions cut 2 bases from V and 7 bases from J, with 13 bases between. CDR3 DNA sequence: TGCGCCAGCAGCTTTCGGGGTCTAGGGGAGCAGTACTTC. This sequence encodes CASSFRGLGEQYF.

A word on this clone: The identical CDR3 is also encoded by other nucleotide sequences in the sample. The chain joins TRBV18 to TRBJ1-5; the match to TRBD1 covers 7 bases. The V and J ends lost 3 bases and 6 bases, in that order; junction bases with no gene match: 2. The CDR3 loop spans 13 amino acids. The germline gives CDR1 KGHSH, CDR2 LQKENI. CDR3 coding DNA: TGTGCCAGCTCACCGACAGGGACTCAGCCCCAGCATTTT. Its protein is CASSPTGTQPQHF.

The rearrangement joins TRBV19 to TRBJ2-7; D gene uncertain. This CDR3 has 13 residues. Trimming cost V 4 bases and J 2 bases, with 9 bases left between them. Germline CDR1 LNHDA, CDR2 SQIVND (reference sequence). CDR3 nucleotides: TGTGCCAGTAGTAAGATCGCGGCCTACGAGCAGTACTTC. Amino acid sequence: CASSKIAAYEQYF. The variable domain in full, with the rest retrieved from reference TRBV19 and TRBJ2-7, is DGGITQSPKYLFRKEGQNVTLSCEQNLNHDAMYWYRQDPGQGLRLIYYSQIVNDFQKGDIAEGYSVSREKKESFPLTVTSAQKNPTAFYLCASSKIAAYEQYFGPGTRLTVT.

The chain has TRBV14 and TRBJ2-2; D may correspond to TRBD1 or TRBD2 (5 bases each). This CDR3 contains 15 residues. Germline V lookup: CDR1 SGHDN, CDR2 FVKESK. Deletions cut 4 bases from V and 5 bases from J, with 14 bases between. The CDR3 here is CASSLKTGPTGELFF. Here the CDR3 DNA reads TGTGCCAGCAGCCTAAAAACGGGGCCGACCGGGGAGCTGTTTTTT. The whole variable domain, filled in from reference TRBV14 and TRBJ2-2, reads EAGVTQFPSHSVIEKGQTVTLRCDPISGHDNLYWYRRVMGKEIKFLLHFVKESKQDESGMPNNRFLAERTGGTYSTLKVQPAELEDSGVYFCASSLKTGPTGELFFGEGSRLTVL.

J is TRBJ1-3 and V is TRBV6-5; unclear D gene. Germline V lookup: CDR1 MNHEY, CDR2 SVGAGI. The CDR3 is 15 residues long. Trimming removed 0 bases from V and 1 base from J, with 7 bases in between. The CDR3 is CASSYSADSGNTIYF. CDR3 bases: TGTGCCAGCAGTTACTCGGCAGATTCTGGAAACACCATATATTTT.

On this clone: The same CDR3 also results from other DNA sequences found in this sample. The chain carries TRBV15 and TRBJ2-3; D unclear. V was clipped by 1 base and J by 3 bases, with 8 bases between them. The CDR3 loop spans 14 amino acids. Germline V gives CDR1 LNHNV, CDR2 YYDKDF (reference sequence). CDR3 protein: CATSRGLATDTQYF. CDR3 DNA sequence: TGTGCCACCAGCAGAGGACTCGCTACAGATACGCAGTATTTT.

About this clone: The same CDR3 arises from other DNA sequences in this sample as well. J is TRBJ2-3 and V is TRBV5-1; 11 bases are a match to TRBD2. The CDR3 length is 18 residues. The junction had 6 bases not matched to a gene; V was cut back by 0 bases and J by 0 bases. From germline, CDR1 is SGHRS and CDR2 YFSETQ. The CDR3 reads CASSLAGLAGTSTDTQYF. CDR3 DNA sequence: TGCGCCAGCAGCTTGGCCGGACTAGCGGGCACTAGCACAGATACGCAGTATTTT.

The V and J genes are TRBV7-2 and TRBJ2-5, with 12 nucleotides matching TRBD2. This CDR3 is built from 18 residues. V trimming: 1 base; J trimming: 4 bases; junction bases outside the gene matches: 10. Germline CDR1 and CDR2: SGHTA and FQGNSA. In nucleotides, the CDR3 is TGTGCCAGCAGCTTAGTAAGACTAGCGGGAGAGGCAGGAGAGACCCAGTACTTC. It encodes CASSLVRLAGEAGETQYF.

V and J are TRBV10-1 and TRBJ2-7; D unresolved. The V gene lost 1 base and the J gene lost 2 bases, with 9 bases spanning the gap. Per the germline V gene, CDR1 is WNHNN and CDR2 is SYGVQD (reference sequence). The CDR3 loop spans 14 amino acids. The DNA for the CDR3 is TGCGCCAGCAGTGAGTTAGCCTCCCCCTACGAGCAGTACTTC. Translation: CASSELASPYEQYF.

The chain employs TRBV5-1 and TRBJ2-7; 10 nucleotides agree with TRBD2. Germline V lookup: CDR1 SGHRS, CDR2 YFSETQ. This CDR3 comprises 17 residues. J gave up 1 base and V 2 bases, and 9 bases lay outside the gene matches. The DNA of the CDR3 is TGCGCCAGCAGCTTCATAGCGGGAGGCCCTCCATCCTACGAGCAGTACTTC. As protein: CASSFIAGGPPSYEQYF.

This chain links TRBV2 with TRBJ2-3; D is unresolved. Germline V lookup: CDR1 SNHLY, CDR2 FYNNEI. The CDR3 loop spans 14 amino acids. V was cut by 6 bases and J by 0 bases, with 10 bases left in between. CDR3 protein: CASRTAPSTDTQYF. The CDR3 nucleotides are TGTGCCAGCAGGACGGCTCCAAGCACAGATACGCAGTATTTT.

This rearrangement joins TRBV2 to TRBJ2-7; TRBD2 might be the D (6 bases). CDR3 length: 11 amino acids. The germline V gene encodes CDR1 SNHLY and CDR2 FYNNEI. V dropped 4 bases and J dropped 7 bases, with 8 bases sitting between them. The CDR3 region is CASSVGLEQYF. DNA of the CDR3: TGTGCCAGCAGTGTCGGACTAGAGCAGTACTTC.

The rearrangement links TRBV5-1 to TRBJ1-1; TRBD1 matches at 8 bases. V was clipped by 3 bases and J by 2 bases; unmatched bases: 15. CDR1 and CDR2 (germline): SGHRS, YFSETQ. The CDR3 is made up of 18 amino acids. This CDR3 reads CASSSKPIGQGDNTEAFF. The CDR3 DNA reads as TGCGCCAGCAGCTCTAAGCCCATTGGACAGGGCGATAACACTGAAGCTTTCTTT.

The rearrangement joins TRBV27 to TRBJ1-5; maybe TRBD1 (6 bases). Trimming took 5 bases from V and 3 from J, leaving 11 bases between them. This CDR3 comprises 14 residues. Germline lookup yields CDR1 MNHEY and CDR2 SMNVEV (reference sequence). In DNA form, the CDR3 reads TGTGCCAGCAGTCACGGACAGCACAATCAGCCCCAGCATTTT. Protein product: CASSHGQHNQPQHF.

The chain carries TRBV7-2 and TRBJ2-3; 10 positions agree with TRBD2. The V gene's germline CDR1 is SGHTA and CDR2 FQGNSA. The CDR3 is 15 amino acids. V was clipped by 6 bases and J by 3 bases; unmatched bases: 6. CDR3 sequence: CASSSSGSWTDTQYF. The CDR3 DNA reads TGTGCCAGCAGTTCTAGCGGGAGTTGGACAGATACGCAGTATTTT.

The chain has TRBV9 and TRBJ1-2; D perhaps matches TRBD1 (5 bases). This CDR3 is built from 13 residues. Germline V gives CDR1 SGDLS, CDR2 YYNGEE. The V end was cut by 9 bases, the J end by 1 base, with 13 bases between. CDR3 sequence (DNA): TGTGCCAAACAGGTTTTCGTTAACTATGGCTACACCTTC. Translation: CAKQVFVNYGYTF.

The chain's CDR3 is CASRGDSYNEQFF. In DNA form, the CDR3 reads TGTGCCAGCAGGGGGGACAGCTACAATGAGCAGTTCTTC. The chain employs TRBV6-1 and TRBJ2-1; 7 bases align to TRBD1. Losses at the gene ends were 6 bases for V and 3 bases for J; bases not matched to a gene: 2. The CDR3 loop spans 13 amino acids. Germline assignment: CDR1 MNHNS and CDR2 SASEGT.

The CDR3 DNA reads as TGTGCCTCGACCGGGACAGGGGTAACAGATACGCAGTATTTT. Amino acids: CASTGTGVTDTQYF. This chain links TRBV27 with TRBJ2-3; TRBD1 matches at 10 bases. CDR3 length equals 14 residues. Trimming took 11 bases from V and 3 from J; bases not matched to a gene: 8. Germline-derived CDR1 and CDR2 are MNHEY and SMNVEV (reference sequence).

This chain connects TRBV11-2 to TRBJ2-5; 7 nucleotides match TRBD2. The CDR3 length is 17 residues. With V trimmed by 1 base and J by 3 bases, 11 bases remained unmatched. CDR1 is SGHAT and CDR2 is FQNNGV in the germline V gene. This chain's CDR3 is CASSLGVFPSGEETQYF. The CDR3 DNA follows: TGTGCCAGCAGCTTAGGCGTTTTCCCCAGCGGGGAAGAGACCCAGTACTTC.

The chain couples TRBV11-2 to TRBJ1-1; 8 bases line up with TRBD1. Trimming took 5 bases from V and 5 from J; bases not matched to a gene: 4. The CDR3 spans 13 residues. Germline CDR1 and CDR2: SGHAT and FQNNGV. The CDR3, as DNA: TGTGCCAGCAGCCGGGACAGGTTTACTGAAGCTTTCTTT. Translating gives CASSRDRFTEAFF.

The V call is TRBV25-1, the J call TRBJ2-6, with D uncertain. CDR1 MGHDK and CDR2 SYGVNS come from the germline V gene. V lost 0 bases, J lost 0 bases, and 6 bases lay in between. This CDR3 is 16 amino acids long. This chain's CDR3 is CASSEYLGSGANVLTF. The DNA for the CDR3 is TGTGCCAGCAGTGAATATTTGGGCTCTGGGGCCAACGTCCTGACTTTC.

The chain uses TRBV7-6 and TRBJ2-3, with 8 bases identical to TRBD2. This CDR3 contains 17 residues. The germline V gene has CDR1 SGHVS and CDR2 FNYEAQ. V was pared by 1 base and J by 4 bases, with 10 bases of the junction left unmatched. The CDR3: CASSLVPIWREADTQYF. As DNA, the CDR3 is TGTGCCAGCAGCTTAGTCCCCATTTGGCGGGAGGCAGATACGCAGTATTTT.

The rearrangement uses TRBV29-1 and TRBJ2-3, with TRBD2 matching 8 bases. CDR1 and CDR2 from the germline V gene are SQVTM and ANQGSEA. The CDR3 is 14 amino acids. The junction had 6 bases not matched to a gene; V was cut back by 4 bases and J by 3 bases. CDR3 amino acids: CSVAVGLATDTQYF. CDR3 nucleotide sequence: TGCAGCGTTGCCGTAGGACTAGCTACAGATACGCAGTATTTT.

This clone occurred once. The V call is TRBV6-5, the J call TRBJ1-1, with D perhaps TRBD1 (5 bases). Trimming removed 5 bases at V and 11 bases at J, with 12 bases between. This CDR3 comprises 11 residues. From germline, CDR1 is MNHEY and CDR2 SVGAGI. The CDR3 sequence: CASSTQGGAFF. CDR3 DNA sequence: TGTGCCAGCAGTACTCAGGGTGGGGCTTTCTTT.

This chain joins TRBV10-3 and TRBJ2-7; D is unclear. Trimming pared 3 bases from V and 1 base from J, leaving 10 bases between. The CDR3 length is 14 residues. The germline V gene has CDR1 ENHRY and CDR2 SYGVKD. CDR3 bases: TGTGCCATCAGTGAAGTTAATGGGTCCTACGAGCAGTACTTC. The encoded protein is CAISEVNGSYEQYF.

Notes on this clone: Other DNA sequences in this sample translate to the same CDR3. Here the CDR3 DNA reads TGTGCCAGCAGCGTAGAGGGAAACCAAGAGACCCAGTACTTC. Translated: CASSVEGNQETQYF. The chain links TRBV9 to TRBJ2-5; D ambiguous. The CDR3 runs to 14 residues. Per germline, CDR1 SGDLS and CDR2 YYNGEE. Trimming stripped 0 bases from V and 0 bases from J, with 6 bases between.

This clone occurred once. The genes are TRBV9 and TRBJ2-7; tentative D call: TRBD2 (5 bases). The length of the CDR3 is 14 residues. V shed 3 bases and J shed 2 bases, with 12 bases lying between them. Germline V gene lookup returns CDR1 SGDLS and CDR2 YYNGEE. CDR3 region: CASSAQLVTYEQYF. In DNA, the CDR3 is TGTGCCAGCAGCGCTCAACTAGTAACCTACGAGCAGTACTTC.